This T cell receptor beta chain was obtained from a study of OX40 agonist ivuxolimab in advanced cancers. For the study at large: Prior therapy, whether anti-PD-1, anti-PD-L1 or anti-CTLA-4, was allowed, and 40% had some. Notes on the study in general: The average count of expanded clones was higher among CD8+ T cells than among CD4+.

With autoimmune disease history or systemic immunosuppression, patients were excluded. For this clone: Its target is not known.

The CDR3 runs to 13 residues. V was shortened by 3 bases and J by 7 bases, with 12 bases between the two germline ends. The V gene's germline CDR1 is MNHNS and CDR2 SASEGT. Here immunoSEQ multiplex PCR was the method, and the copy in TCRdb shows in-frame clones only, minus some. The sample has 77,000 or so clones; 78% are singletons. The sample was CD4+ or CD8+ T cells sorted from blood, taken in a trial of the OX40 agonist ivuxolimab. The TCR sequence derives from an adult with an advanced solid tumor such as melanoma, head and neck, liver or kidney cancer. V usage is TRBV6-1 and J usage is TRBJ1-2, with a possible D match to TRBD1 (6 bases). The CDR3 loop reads CASSDGGGRGYTF. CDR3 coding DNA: TGTGCCAGCAGTGACGGCGGGGGGCGTGGCTACACCTTC.